This TCR beta chain was identified in a study of OX40 agonist ivuxolimab in advanced cancers. About the study: Participants averaged 60 years of age (range about 23 to 80) and were around 80% male. It was permissible to have had prior anti-PD-1, anti-PD-L1 or anti-CTLA-4 therapy, and approximately 38% had some.

About this clone: Its antigen is currently unknown.

Assay used: immunoSEQ multiplex PCR; TCRdb lists only in-frame clones, some missing. Among 55,000 to 65,000 clones listed, roughly 84% were seen once. Study observations and caveats: Clonal expansion by week 6 occurred in CD4+ and CD8+ blood T cells (at 0.1 to 3.0 mg/kg). CD4+ T cells averaged fewer expanded clones than CD8+ T cells.

The sequences come from CD4+ or CD8+ T cells sorted from blood, collected in a trial of the OX40 agonist ivuxolimab. This clonotype was sampled from an adult with an advanced solid tumor such as melanoma, head and neck, liver or kidney cancer.

The CDR3 region has the DNA TGCGCCAGCAGCCAAGATGCTGGGAGGGAAAAACTGTTTTTT. Its translation: CASSQDAGREKLFF. V is TRBV4-1 and J is TRBJ1-4; D is undetermined. V was clipped by 0 bases and J by 8 bases, with 10 bases between them. CDR3 size: 14 residues. Germline V gene data show CDR1 as MGHRA and CDR2 as YSYEKL.